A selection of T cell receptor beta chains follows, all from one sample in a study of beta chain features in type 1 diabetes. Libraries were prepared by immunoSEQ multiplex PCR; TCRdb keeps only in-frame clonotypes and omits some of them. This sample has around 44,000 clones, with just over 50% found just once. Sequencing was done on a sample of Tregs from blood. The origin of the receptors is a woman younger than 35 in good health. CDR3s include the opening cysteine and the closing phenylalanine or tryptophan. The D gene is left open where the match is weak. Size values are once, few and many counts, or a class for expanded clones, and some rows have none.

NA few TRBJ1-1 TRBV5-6 CASSYWTALNTEAFF TGTGCCAGCAGCTATTGGACAGCCCTGAACACTGAAGCTTTCTTT
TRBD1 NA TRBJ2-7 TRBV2 CASRLGQTHEQYF TGTGCCAGCAGGCTGGGACAGACCCACGAGCAGTACTTC
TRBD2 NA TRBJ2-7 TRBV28 CASSGMGLAVYEQYF TGTGCCAGCAGCGGAATGGGACTAGCGGTCTACGAGCAGTACTTC
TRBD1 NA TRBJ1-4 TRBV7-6 CASSPGQGLPNEKLFF TGTGCCAGCAGCCCGGGACAGGGATTACCTAATGAAAAACTGTTTTTT
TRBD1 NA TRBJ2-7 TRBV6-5 CASSRDRISYEQYF TGTGCCAGCAGCCGGGACAGGATCTCCTACGAGCAGTACTTC
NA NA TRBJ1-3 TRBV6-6 CASSTRGRGNTIYF TGTGCCAGCTCGACCAGGGGACGTGGAAACACCATATATTTT
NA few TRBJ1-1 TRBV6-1 CASSSDRNTEAFF TGTGCCAGCAGTTCCGACAGGAACACTGAAGCTTTCTTT
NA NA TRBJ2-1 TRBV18 CASSQPGGSYNEQFF TGTGCCAGCTCACAACCAGGCGGGTCCTACAATGAGCAGTTCTTC
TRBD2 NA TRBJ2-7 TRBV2 CASRRLAGGNEQYF TGTGCCAGCAGGAGACTAGCGGGAGGGAACGAGCAGTACTTC
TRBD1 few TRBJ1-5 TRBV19 CASSLSGGASNQPQHF TGTGCCAGTAGTTTATCAGGGGGCGCGAGCAATCAGCCCCAGCATTTT
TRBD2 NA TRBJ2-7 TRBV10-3 CAISDERGSAAVQYF TGTGCCATCAGTGACGAGCGGGGGTCCGCGGCGGTGCAGTACTTC
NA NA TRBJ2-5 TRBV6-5 CASSPGQETQYF TGTGCCAGCAGCCCAGGCCAAGAGACCCAGTACTTC
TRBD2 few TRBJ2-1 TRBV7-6 CASSNLAGGPRNEQFF TGTGCCAGCAGCAATCTAGCGGGAGGGCCCAGGAATGAGCAGTTCTTC
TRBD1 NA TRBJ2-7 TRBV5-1 CASSDRPGQSYEQYF TGCGCCAGCAGCGATAGACCGGGACAGAGCTACGAGCAGTACTTC
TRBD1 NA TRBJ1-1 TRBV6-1 CASSLTGPGTEAFF TGTGCCAGCAGCCTGACAGGGCCGGGGACTGAAGCTTTCTTT
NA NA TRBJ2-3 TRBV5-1 CASSLAPTSEDTQYF TGCGCCAGCAGCTTGGCCCCGACTAGTGAGGATACGCAGTATTTT
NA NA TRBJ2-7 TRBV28 CASSLEGLSYEQYF TGTGCCAGCAGTTTAGAAGGACTCTCCTACGAGCAGTACTTC
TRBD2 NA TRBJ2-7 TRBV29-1 CSVAIASGTTYEQYF TGCAGCGTTGCCATAGCAAGCGGGACCACCTACGAGCAGTACTTC
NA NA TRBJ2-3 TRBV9 CASSALNVGRTDTQYF TGTGCCAGCAGCGCCCTCAATGTGGGCCGGACAGATACGCAGTATTTT
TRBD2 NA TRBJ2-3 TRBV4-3 CASSQVAGTSLTDTQYF TGCGCCAGCAGCCAGGTGGCCGGGACTAGCCTTACGGATACGCAGTATTTT
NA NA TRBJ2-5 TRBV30 CAWSSAAQETQYF TGTGCCTGGAGTTCGGCGGCCCAAGAGACCCAGTACTTC
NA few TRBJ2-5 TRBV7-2 CASSPLGETQYF TGTGCCAGCAGCCCACTAGGGGAGACCCAGTACTTC
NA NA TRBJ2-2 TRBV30 CAWDPGLSTGELFF TGTGCCTGGGATCCGGGACTGTCCACCGGGGAGCTGTTTTTT
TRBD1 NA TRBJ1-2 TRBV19 CASSIRGQATSYGYTF TGTGCCAGTAGTATAAGGGGGCAGGCCACCTCCTATGGCTACACCTTC
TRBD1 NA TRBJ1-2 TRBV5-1 CASSSGQGAPLAYGYTF TGCGCCAGCAGCTCCGGACAGGGGGCGCCGTTGGCCTATGGCTACACCTTC
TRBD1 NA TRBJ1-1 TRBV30 CAWSVTGGNTEAFF TGTGCCTGGAGTGTAACAGGGGGGAACACTGAAGCTTTCTTT
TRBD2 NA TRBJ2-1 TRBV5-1 CASSFLAGPYNEQFF TGCGCCAGCAGCTTTCTAGCGGGACCCTACAATGAGCAGTTCTTC
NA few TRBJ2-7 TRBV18 CASSPPNSLNPGYEQYF TGTGCCAGCTCACCACCGAATTCACTCAATCCCGGGTACGAGCAGTACTTC
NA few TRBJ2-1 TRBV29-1 CSVAPTTEQFF TGCAGCGTGGCCCCGACTACCGAGCAGTTCTTC
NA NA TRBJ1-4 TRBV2 CASSSNRATTEKLFF TGTGCCAGCAGTTCTAACAGGGCAACTACTGAAAAACTGTTTTTT
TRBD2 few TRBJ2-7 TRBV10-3 CAISESLASNYEQYF TGTGCCATCAGTGAGTCACTAGCGTCGAACTACGAGCAGTACTTC
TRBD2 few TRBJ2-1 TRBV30 CAWSPSSGYQFF TGTGCCTGGAGTCCTTCTAGCGGATACCAGTTCTTC
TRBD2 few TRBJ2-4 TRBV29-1 CSAGGMAGGPLAKNIQYF TGCAGCGCCGGAGGGATGGCGGGAGGGCCCTTAGCCAAAAACATTCAGTACTTC
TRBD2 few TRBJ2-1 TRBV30 CAWTTGLAGINEQFF TGTGCCTGGACGACCGGACTAGCGGGAATCAATGAGCAGTTCTTC
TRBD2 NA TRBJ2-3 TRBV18 CASSPSSGRATDTQYF TGTGCCAGCTCACCTTCTAGCGGGAGAGCCACAGATACGCAGTATTTT
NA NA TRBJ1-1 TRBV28 CASSLIPGNTEAFF TGTGCCAGCAGTTTGATCCCGGGGAACACTGAAGCTTTCTTT
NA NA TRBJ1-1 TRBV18 CASSPMTRGREMNTEAFF TGTGCCAGCTCACCTATGACTAGGGGTCGGGAGATGAACACTGAAGCTTTCTTT
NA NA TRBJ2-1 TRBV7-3 CASSSSDEQFF TGTGCCAGCAGCTCTAGCGATGAGCAGTTCTTC
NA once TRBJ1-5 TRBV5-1 CASSLAGNQPQHF TGCGCCAGCAGCTTGGCAGGCAATCAGCCCCAGCATTTT
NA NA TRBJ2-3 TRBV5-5 CASSTRTDTQYF TGTGCCAGCAGCACTAGAACAGATACGCAGTATTTT
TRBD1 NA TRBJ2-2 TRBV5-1 CASSPPGQGSTGELFF TGCGCCAGCAGCCCCCCGGGACAGGGTTCTACCGGGGAGCTGTTTTTT
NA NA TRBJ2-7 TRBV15 CATSSRQGDYEQYF TGTGCCACCAGCAGTCGGCAGGGCGACTACGAGCAGTACTTC
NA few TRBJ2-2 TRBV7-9 CASSPYTGELFF TGTGCCAGCAGCCCTTATACCGGGGAGCTGTTTTTT
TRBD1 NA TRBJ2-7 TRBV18 CASSPGTGGSYEQYF TGTGCCAGCTCACCAGGGACAGGGGGCTCCTACGAGCAGTACTTC
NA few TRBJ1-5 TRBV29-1 CSVETGSNQPQHF TGCAGCGTCGAAACAGGTAGCAATCAGCCCCAGCATTTT
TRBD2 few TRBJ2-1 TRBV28 CASSIFSGGRGYEQFF TGTGCCAGCAGTATCTTTTCGGGGGGAAGAGGGTATGAGCAGTTCTTC
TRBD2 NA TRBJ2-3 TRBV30 CAWSLGLAGTTDTQYF TGTGCCTGGAGTCTGGGACTAGCGGGAACCACAGATACGCAGTATTTT
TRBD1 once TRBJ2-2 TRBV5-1 CASSRQGNSNTGELFF TGCGCCAGCAGCCGACAGGGGAATTCGAACACCGGGGAGCTGTTTTTT
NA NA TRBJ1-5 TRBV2 CASRWREEQPQHF TGTGCCAGCAGATGGAGGGAAGAGCAGCCCCAGCATTTT
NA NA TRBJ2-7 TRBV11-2 CASSLAWSLSSYEQYF TGTGCCAGCAGCTTGGCTTGGTCTCTCAGCTCCTACGAGCAGTACTTC
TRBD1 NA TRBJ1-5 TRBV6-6 CASSYPGQLNQPQHF TGTGCCAGCAGTTACCCGGGACAGTTAAATCAGCCCCAGCATTTT
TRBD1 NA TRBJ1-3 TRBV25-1 CATTQGRHIYF TGTGCCACCACACAGGGGAGGCACATATATTTT
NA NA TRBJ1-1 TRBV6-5 CASSYRSTVNTEAFF TGTGCCAGCAGTTATCGATCGACAGTGAACACTGAAGCTTTCTTT
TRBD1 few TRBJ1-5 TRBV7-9 CASSRGTGDSNQPQHF TGTGCCAGCAGCCGAGGGACAGGTGATAGCAATCAGCCCCAGCATTTT
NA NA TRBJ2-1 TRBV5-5 CASSLTGESYNEQFF TGTGCCAGCAGCTTGACGGGAGAGTCCTACAATGAGCAGTTCTTC